Following are 8 T cell receptor beta chains from one sample sequenced in a study of blood T cell repertoires in COVID-19. Produced via immunoSEQ multiplex PCR; TCRdb's table is partial and in-frame only. The sample has approximately 170,000 clones; about 80% are singletons. What was sequenced was peripheral blood. The origin of the receptors is a man aged 65 to 79 with active or convalescent COVID-19.

The gene calls are TRBV5-1 and TRBJ1-1; tentatively, D is TRBD1 (5 bases). CDR3 size: 16 residues. Germline CDR1 is SGHRS and CDR2 is YFSETQ. V was shortened by 0 bases and J by 2 bases, with 14 bases between the two germline ends. Here the CDR3 DNA reads TGCGCCAGCAGCTTGGCCAAAGGACAAATTAACACTGAAGCTTTCTTT. Amino acid sequence: CASSLAKGQINTEAFF.

This sequence joins TRBV2 and TRBJ1-5, with D perhaps matching TRBD1 (6 bases). The germline gives CDR1 SNHLY, CDR2 FYNNEI. The CDR3 extends over 14 amino acids. Trimming took off 6 bases at V and 3 bases at J, with 12 bases between the two ends. The CDR3 sequence: CASRAGGANQPQHF. The CDR3 DNA reads as TGTGCCAGCAGGGCTGGGGGGGCCAATCAGCCCCAGCATTTT.

The J gene is TRBJ2-1, the V gene TRBV3-1 (or the pseudogene TRBV3-2); 7 bases fit TRBD1. CDR3 length equals 17 residues. The V and J ends lost 2 bases and 1 base, in that order; junction bases with no gene match: 8. Germline CDR1 and CDR2: LGHDT and YNNKEL (reference sequence). This CDR3 reads CASSQSRGSVSYNEQFF. DNA for the CDR3: TGTGCCAGCAGCCAATCCAGGGGGAGCGTGTCCTACAATGAGCAGTTCTTC.

The genes are TRBV19 and TRBJ1-1, with D possibly being TRBD1 (6 bases). The V and J ends lost 6 bases and 1 base respectively, with 18 bases between them. The CDR3 loop spans 16 amino acids. Germline lookup yields CDR1 LNHDA and CDR2 SQIVND (reference sequence). CDR3 sequence reads: CASRTFPGQPNTEAFF. In DNA, the CDR3 is TGTGCCAGTAGGACCTTTCCGGGACAACCGAACACTGAAGCTTTCTTT.

This rearrangement joins TRBV27 to TRBJ2-1, with TRBD2 matching over 7 bases. CDR3 length: 16 amino acids. The V and J ends lost 0 bases and 8 bases, in that order; junction bases with no gene match: 10. CDR1 and CDR2 (germline): MNHEY, SMNVEV (reference sequence). The DNA for the CDR3 is TGTGCCAGCAGTTTATCGTTCGCGGGTCGGGGGGATGAGCAGTTCTTC. Encoded protein: CASSLSFAGRGDEQFF.

The V gene is TRBV12-5, the J gene TRBJ2-5, with 7 bases fitting TRBD1. The CDR3 totals 16 residues. V shed 2 bases, J shed 0 bases, and the junction held 6 bases outside the gene matches. Germline loops: CDR1 LGHNT, CDR2 FRNRAP. The CDR3, as DNA: TGTGCTAGTGGTTTGAGGCAGGGGGTCCACCAAGAGACCCAGTACTTC. The encoded protein is CASGLRQGVHQETQYF.

This sequence joins TRBV19 and TRBJ2-3; tentative D call: TRBD1 (5 bases). The germline V gene encodes CDR1 LNHDA and CDR2 SQIVND (reference sequence). This CDR3 comprises 20 residues. V was cut by 10 bases and J by 1 base, with 33 bases left in between. The CDR3: CATKPLGWTTAIGGTDTQYF. Here the CDR3 DNA reads TGTGCCACTAAACCCCTAGGGTGGACGACAGCCATTGGGGGCACAGATACGCAGTATTTT.

This clone was seen a handful of times. This chain uses TRBV30 with TRBJ2-4; 7 bases are a match to TRBD1. The CDR3 length is 15 residues. J gave up 0 bases and V 3 bases, and 5 bases lay outside the gene matches. From germline, CDR1 is GTSNPN and CDR2 SVGIG (reference sequence). The CDR3, as DNA: TGTGCCTGGAGGGCTCGGGACAGAGCCAAAAACATTCAGTACTTC. This codes for CAWRARDRAKNIQYF.